The clone carrying this T cell receptor (beta chain) occurred a few times. The sample belongs to a study of blood T cell repertoires in COVID-19. For the study at large: T cells, B-cell-depleted T cells, or PBMCs supplied cDNA or gDNA.

Per the study methods: Estimates of nucleated cell counts were drawn from the amplification of reference gene primers. Clones were read by immunoSEQ multiplex PCR, and TCRdb kept only the in-frame ones, dropping some. From that table come the V and J calls and clone size; the DNA was used to work out D and trimming. The sample lists around 140,000 clones; 80% to 90% were seen once. The receptor was isolated from a man in his forties or fifties with acute COVID-19. The sequencing sample was made of PBMCs or T cells enriched from blood (not recorded which).

Written as DNA, the CDR3 is TGCGCCAGCTCCCAGACAGGGGGCACAGATACGCAGTATTTT. It translates to CASSQTGGTDTQYF. The chain combines TRBV5-1 with TRBJ2-3; 8 positions agree with TRBD1. The V segment lost 7 bases and the J segment 1 base; nucleotides outside the gene matches: 5. CDR1 and CDR2 from the germline V gene are SGHRS and YFSETQ. The CDR3 contains 14 residues.